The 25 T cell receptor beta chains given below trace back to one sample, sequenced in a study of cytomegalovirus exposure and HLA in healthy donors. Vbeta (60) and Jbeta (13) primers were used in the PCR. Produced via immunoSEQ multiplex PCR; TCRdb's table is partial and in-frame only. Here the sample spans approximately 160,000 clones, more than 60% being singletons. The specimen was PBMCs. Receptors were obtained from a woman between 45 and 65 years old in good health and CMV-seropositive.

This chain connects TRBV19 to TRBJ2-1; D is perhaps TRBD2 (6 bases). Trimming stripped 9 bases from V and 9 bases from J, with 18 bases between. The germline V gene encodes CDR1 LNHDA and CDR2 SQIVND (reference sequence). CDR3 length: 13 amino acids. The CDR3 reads CASKGSMGGEQFF. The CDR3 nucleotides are TGTGCCAGCAAAGGCTCGATGGGGGGTGAGCAGTTCTTC.

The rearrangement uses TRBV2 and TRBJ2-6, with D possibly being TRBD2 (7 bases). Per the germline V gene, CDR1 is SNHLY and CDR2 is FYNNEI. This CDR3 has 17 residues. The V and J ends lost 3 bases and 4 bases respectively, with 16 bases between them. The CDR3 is CASSDGWGGRGANVLTF. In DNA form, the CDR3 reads TGTGCCAGCAGTGATGGGTGGGGGGGGCGCGGGGCCAACGTCCTGACTTTC.

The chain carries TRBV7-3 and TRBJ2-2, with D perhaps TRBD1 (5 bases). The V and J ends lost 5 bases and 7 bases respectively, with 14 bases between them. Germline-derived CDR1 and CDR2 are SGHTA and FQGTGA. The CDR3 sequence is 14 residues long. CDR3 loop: CASSPGQGHGELFF. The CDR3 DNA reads TGTGCCAGCAGCCCTGGGCAGGGCCACGGGGAGCTGTTTTTT.

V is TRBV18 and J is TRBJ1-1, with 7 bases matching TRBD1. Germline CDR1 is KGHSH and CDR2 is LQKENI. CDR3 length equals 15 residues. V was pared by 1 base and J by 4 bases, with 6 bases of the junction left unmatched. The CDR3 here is CASSPQPTGVTEAFF. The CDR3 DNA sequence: TGTGCCAGCTCACCACAGCCCACAGGGGTCACTGAAGCTTTCTTT.

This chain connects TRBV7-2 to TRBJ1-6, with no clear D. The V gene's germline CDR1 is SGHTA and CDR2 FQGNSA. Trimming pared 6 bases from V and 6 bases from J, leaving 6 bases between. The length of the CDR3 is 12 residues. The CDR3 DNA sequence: TGTGCCAGCAGAAACAGTAATTCACCCCTCCACTTT. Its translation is CASRNSNSPLHF.

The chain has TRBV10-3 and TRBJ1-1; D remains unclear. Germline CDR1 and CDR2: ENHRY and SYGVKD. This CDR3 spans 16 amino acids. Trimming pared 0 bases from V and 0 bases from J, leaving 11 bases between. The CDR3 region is CAISESRRVVNTEAFF. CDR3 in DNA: TGTGCCATCAGTGAGTCCAGGAGGGTAGTGAACACTGAAGCTTTCTTT.

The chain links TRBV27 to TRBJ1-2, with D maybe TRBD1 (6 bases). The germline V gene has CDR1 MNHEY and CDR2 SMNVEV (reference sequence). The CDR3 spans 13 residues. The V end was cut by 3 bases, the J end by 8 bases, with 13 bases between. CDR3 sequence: CASSFSGQNGYTF. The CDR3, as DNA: TGTGCCAGCAGTTTCTCAGGACAGAACGGCTACACCTTC.

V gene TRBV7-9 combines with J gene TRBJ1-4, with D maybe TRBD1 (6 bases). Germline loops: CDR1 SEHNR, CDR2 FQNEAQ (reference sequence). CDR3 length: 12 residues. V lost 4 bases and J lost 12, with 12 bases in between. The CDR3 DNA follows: TGTGCCAGCAGCTCTGACAGGCGGGAACTGTTTTTT. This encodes CASSSDRRELFF.

CDR3 bases: TGTGCCAGCAGTGCCCGATCAGTTAACAATCAGCCCCAGCATTTT. This sequence encodes CASSARSVNNQPQHF. The rearrangement uses TRBV6-1 and TRBJ1-5, with D unresolved. Trimming pared 4 bases from V and 3 bases from J, leaving 13 bases between. The germline V gene has CDR1 MNHNS and CDR2 SASEGT. The CDR3 contains 15 residues.

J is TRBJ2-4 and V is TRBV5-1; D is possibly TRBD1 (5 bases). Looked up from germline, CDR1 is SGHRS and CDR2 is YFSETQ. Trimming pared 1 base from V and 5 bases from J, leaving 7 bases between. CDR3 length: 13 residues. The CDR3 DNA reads TGCGCCAGCAGCTTGCTAGGGGAAAACATTCAGTACTTC. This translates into CASSLLGENIQYF. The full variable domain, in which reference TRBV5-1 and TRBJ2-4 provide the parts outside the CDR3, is KAGVTQTPRYLIKTRGQQVTLSCSPISGHRSVSWYQQTPGQGLQFLFEYFSETQRNKGNFPGRFSGRQFSNSRSEMNVSTLELGDSALYLCASSLLGENIQYFGAGTRLSVL.

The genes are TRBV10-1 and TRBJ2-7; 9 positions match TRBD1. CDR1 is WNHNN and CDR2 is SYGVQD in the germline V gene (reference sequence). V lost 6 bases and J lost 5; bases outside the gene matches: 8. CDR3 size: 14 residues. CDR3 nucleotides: TGCGCCAGCAGACCCCACCGGGACAGGGACGAGCAGTACTTC. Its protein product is CASRPHRDRDEQYF.

The DNA of the CDR3 is TGTGCCATCAGTGAGGGGCCAAATCAGCCCCAGCATTTT. This gives the protein CAISEGPNQPQHF. V and J are TRBV10-3 and TRBJ1-5; D is uncertain. CDR1 is ENHRY and CDR2 is SYGVKD in the germline V gene. The germline V and J ends were trimmed by 2 bases and 4 bases, with 6 bases remaining between them. CDR3 length equals 13 residues.

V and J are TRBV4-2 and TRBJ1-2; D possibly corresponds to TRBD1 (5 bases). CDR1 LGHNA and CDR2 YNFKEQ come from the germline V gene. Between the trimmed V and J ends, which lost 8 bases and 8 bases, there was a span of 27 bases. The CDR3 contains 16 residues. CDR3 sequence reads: CASRLDRLGSSGGYTF. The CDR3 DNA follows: TGTGCCAGCCGACTCGACAGATTGGGTAGTAGTGGGGGCTACACCTTC.

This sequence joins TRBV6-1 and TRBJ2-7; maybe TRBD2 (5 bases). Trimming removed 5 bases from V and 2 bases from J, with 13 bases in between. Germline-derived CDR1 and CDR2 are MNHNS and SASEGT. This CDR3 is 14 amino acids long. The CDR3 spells CASSTRHGAYEQYF. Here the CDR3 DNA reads TGTGCCAGCAGTACTAGACACGGGGCCTACGAGCAGTACTTC.

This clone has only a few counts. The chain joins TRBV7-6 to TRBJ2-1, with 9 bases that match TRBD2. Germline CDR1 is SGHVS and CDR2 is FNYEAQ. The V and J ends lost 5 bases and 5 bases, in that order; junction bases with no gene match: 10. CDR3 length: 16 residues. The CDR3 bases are TGTGCCAGCAGCCTAAGCGTGGCTAGCGGGGACAATGAGCAGTTCTTC. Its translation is CASSLSVASGDNEQFF.

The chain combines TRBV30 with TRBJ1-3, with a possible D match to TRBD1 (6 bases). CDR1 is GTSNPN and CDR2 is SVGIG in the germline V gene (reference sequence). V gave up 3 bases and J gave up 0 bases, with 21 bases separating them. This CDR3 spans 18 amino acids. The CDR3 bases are TGTGCCTGGAGATCCGATATACAGGGTCCACACTCTGGAAACACCATATATTTT. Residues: CAWRSDIQGPHSGNTIYF.

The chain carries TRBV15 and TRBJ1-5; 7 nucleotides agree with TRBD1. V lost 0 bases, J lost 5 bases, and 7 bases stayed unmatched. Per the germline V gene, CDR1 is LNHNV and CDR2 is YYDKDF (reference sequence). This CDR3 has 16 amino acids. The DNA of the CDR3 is TGTGCCACCAGCAGAGAAAAGAACAGGGGAGATCAGCCCCAGCATTTT. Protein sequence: CATSREKNRGDQPQHF.

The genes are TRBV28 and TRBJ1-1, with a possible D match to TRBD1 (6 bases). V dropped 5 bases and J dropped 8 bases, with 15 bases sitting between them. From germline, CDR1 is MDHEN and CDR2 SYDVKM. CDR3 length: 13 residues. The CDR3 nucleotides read TGTGCCAGCAGTCCAATCCTCGGGACAGAAGCTTTCTTT. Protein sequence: CASSPILGTEAFF.

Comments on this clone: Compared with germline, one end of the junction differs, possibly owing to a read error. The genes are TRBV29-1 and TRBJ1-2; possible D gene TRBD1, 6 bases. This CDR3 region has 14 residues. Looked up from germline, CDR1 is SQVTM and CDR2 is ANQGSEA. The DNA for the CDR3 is TGCAGCGTAGAAGGCCCCTTAGGGGGCTATGGCTACACCTTC. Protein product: CSVEGPLGGYGYTF.

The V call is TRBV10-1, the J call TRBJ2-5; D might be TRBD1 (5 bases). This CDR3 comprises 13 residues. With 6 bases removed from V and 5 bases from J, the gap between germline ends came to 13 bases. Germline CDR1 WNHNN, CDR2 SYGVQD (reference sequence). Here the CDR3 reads CASSPDSWETQYF. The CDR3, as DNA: TGCGCCAGCAGCCCCGACAGTTGGGAGACCCAGTACTTC.

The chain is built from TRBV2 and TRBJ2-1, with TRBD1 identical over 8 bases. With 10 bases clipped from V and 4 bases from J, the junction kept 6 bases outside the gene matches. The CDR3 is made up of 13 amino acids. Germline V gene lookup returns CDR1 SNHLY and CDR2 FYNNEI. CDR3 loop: CAIGQGPYNEQFF. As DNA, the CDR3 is TGTGCCATTGGACAGGGCCCTTACAATGAGCAGTTCTTC.

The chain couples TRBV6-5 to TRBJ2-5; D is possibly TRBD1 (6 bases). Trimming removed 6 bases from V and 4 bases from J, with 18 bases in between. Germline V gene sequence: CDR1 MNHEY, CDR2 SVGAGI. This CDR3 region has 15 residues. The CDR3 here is CASSPAWTVRETQYF. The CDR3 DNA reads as TGTGCCAGCAGCCCCGCCTGGACAGTAAGAGAGACCCAGTACTTC.

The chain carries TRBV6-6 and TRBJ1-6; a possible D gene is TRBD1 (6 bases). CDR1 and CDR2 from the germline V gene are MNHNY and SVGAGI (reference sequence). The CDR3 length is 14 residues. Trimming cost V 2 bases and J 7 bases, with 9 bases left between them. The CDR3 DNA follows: TGTGCCAGCAGTTACCGGGGGGCGAATTCACCCCTCCACTTT. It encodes CASSYRGANSPLHF.

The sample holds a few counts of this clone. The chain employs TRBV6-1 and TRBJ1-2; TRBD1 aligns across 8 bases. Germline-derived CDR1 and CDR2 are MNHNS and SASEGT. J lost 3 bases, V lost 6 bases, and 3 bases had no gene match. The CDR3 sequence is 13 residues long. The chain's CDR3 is CASSTQGDYGYTF. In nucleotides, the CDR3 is TGTGCCAGCAGCACACAGGGGGACTATGGCTACACCTTC.

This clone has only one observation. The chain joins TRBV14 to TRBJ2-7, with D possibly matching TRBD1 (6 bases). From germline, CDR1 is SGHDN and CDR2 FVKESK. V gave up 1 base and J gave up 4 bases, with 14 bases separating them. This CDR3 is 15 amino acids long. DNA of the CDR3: TGTGCCAGCAGCCAAGTCGGTAGCAGGGGTTACGAGCAGTACTTC. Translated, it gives CASSQVGSRGYEQYF.